One sample yielded the 4 T cell receptor beta chains listed below, sequenced in a study of T cell responses to AZD1222 COVID-19 vaccine. Clones were read by immunoSEQ multiplex PCR, and TCRdb kept only the in-frame ones, dropping some. The sample has 86,000 or so clones, 89% seen once. Sequenced here: peripheral blood, sampled on day 0 of AZD1222 vaccination. The receptors were sampled from an adult in good health.

The rearrangement links TRBV4-2 to TRBJ2-7, with D possibly being TRBD1 (5 bases). The CDR3 is 13 residues long. Germline V gives CDR1 LGHNA, CDR2 YNFKEQ. The germline V and J ends were trimmed by 3 bases and 1 base, with 7 bases remaining between them. This chain's CDR3 is CASSHAGSYEQYF. The CDR3 DNA is TGTGCCAGCAGCCACGCAGGGTCCTACGAGCAGTACTTC.

This chain joins TRBV6-2 or TRBV6-3 and TRBJ1-5, with 9 bases lining up with TRBD1. J lost 6 bases, V lost 5 bases, and 11 bases had no gene match. From germline, CDR1 is MNHEY and CDR2 SVGEGT. The CDR3 is made up of 16 amino acids. CDR3 nucleotide sequence: TGTGCCAGCAGTAACCGGGACAGGGAATTAGGTCAGCCCCAGCATTTT. This encodes CASSNRDRELGQPQHF.

V is TRBV10-3 and J is TRBJ2-3; the D gene is possibly TRBD1 (7 bases). The CDR3 runs 14 residues. Per germline, CDR1 ENHRY and CDR2 SYGVKD. V lost 8 bases and J lost 2, with 14 bases in between. The CDR3 DNA reads as TGTGCCATCGGTGCGGGACAGTCCACAGATACGCAGTATTTT. Its protein is CAIGAGQSTDTQYF.

The rearrangement joins TRBV30 to TRBJ1-4; tentatively, D is TRBD1 (6 bases). V lost 0 bases and J 8 bases, leaving 7 bases between the germline ends. Germline V lookup: CDR1 GTSNPN, CDR2 SVGIG (reference sequence). This CDR3 is built from 12 residues. CDR3 amino acids: CAWSVQGEKLFF. Here the CDR3 DNA reads TGTGCCTGGAGTGTACAGGGCGAAAAACTGTTTTTT.